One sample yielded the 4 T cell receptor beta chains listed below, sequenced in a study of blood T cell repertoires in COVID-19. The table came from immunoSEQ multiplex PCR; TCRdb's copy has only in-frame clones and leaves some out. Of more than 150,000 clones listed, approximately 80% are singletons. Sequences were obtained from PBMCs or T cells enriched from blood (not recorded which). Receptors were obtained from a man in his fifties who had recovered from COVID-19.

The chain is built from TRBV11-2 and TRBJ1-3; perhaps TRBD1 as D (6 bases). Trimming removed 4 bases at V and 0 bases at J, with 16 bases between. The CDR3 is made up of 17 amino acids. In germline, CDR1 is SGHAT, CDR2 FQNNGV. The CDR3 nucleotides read TGTGCCAGCAGCTCCTTCAGGGGCGCGATCTCTGGAAACACCATATATTTT. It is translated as CASSSFRGAISGNTIYF.

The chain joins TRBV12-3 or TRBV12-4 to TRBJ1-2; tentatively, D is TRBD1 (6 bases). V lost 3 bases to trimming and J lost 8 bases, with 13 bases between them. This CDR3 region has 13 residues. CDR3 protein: CASSFAPRGGYTF. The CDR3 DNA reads TGTGCCAGCAGTTTTGCACCGAGGGGGGGCTACACCTTC.

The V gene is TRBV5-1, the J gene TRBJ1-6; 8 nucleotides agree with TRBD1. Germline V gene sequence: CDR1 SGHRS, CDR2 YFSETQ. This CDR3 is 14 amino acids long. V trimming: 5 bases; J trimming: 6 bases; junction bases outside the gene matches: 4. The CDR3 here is CASRSGQVNSPLHF. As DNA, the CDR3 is TGCGCCAGCAGGTCGGGACAGGTTAATTCACCCCTCCACTTT.

CDR3 sequence reads: CASSSGQKNYGYTF. The CDR3 coding sequence is TGTGCCAGCAGTTCGGGACAGAAGAACTATGGCTACACCTTC. The rearrangement joins TRBV28 to TRBJ1-2; 7 bases map to TRBD1. This CDR3 contains 14 residues. Per the germline V gene, CDR1 is MDHEN and CDR2 is SYDVKM. Losses at the gene ends were 4 bases for V and 2 bases for J; bases not matched to a gene: 4.